The next 20 T cell receptor beta chains were all read from a single sample in a study of siplizumab effects on memory and regulatory T cells. Assay used: immunoSEQ multiplex PCR; TCRdb lists only in-frame clones, some missing. The table has 95,000 to 100,000 clones, about 93% seen once. The sample was non-Treg CD4+ T cells sorted from blood. The origin of the receptors is a human donor in good health.

The CDR3 nucleotides are TGTGCCAGTAGTATAGTACCAGCAGAGGCCGGGGAGCTGTTTTTT. It is translated as CASSIVPAEAGELFF. The V and J genes are TRBV19 and TRBJ2-2; D remains ambiguous. Trimming pared 1 base from V and 6 bases from J, leaving 12 bases between. Germline values: CDR1 LNHDA, CDR2 SQIVND (reference sequence). CDR3 size: 15 residues.

The rearrangement uses TRBV7-9 and TRBJ2-5, with TRBD2 identical over 7 bases. The CDR3 is 11 residues long. Trimming removed 11 bases from V and 5 bases from J; junction bases left unmatched: 5. In germline, CDR1 is SEHNR, CDR2 FQNEAQ (reference sequence). In nucleotides, the CDR3 is TGTGCCGGGGGGGTCCGGGAGACCCAGTACTTC. As protein: CAGGVRETQYF.

The chain combines TRBV11-3 with TRBJ2-7; TRBD1 matches 11 bases. The CDR3 totals 16 residues. V dropped 3 bases and J dropped 3; count of bases not matched to a gene: 7. Germline V gene lookup returns CDR1 SGHNT and CDR2 YENEEA. The chain's CDR3 is CASSLVSGQGDYEQYF. CDR3 nucleotide sequence: TGTGCCAGCAGCTTGGTATCGGGACAGGGGGACTACGAGCAGTACTTC. Full variable domain (remainder filled in from reference TRBV11-3 and TRBJ2-7): EAGVVQSPRYKIIEKKQPVAFWCNPISGHNTLYWYLQNLGQGPELLIRYENEEAVDDSQLPKDRFSAERLKGVDSTLKIQPAELGDSAVYLCASSLVSGQGDYEQYFGPGTRLTVT.

This rearrangement joins TRBV12-1 to TRBJ2-3; the table's D call, TRBD2, was not checked against the DNA. TRBV12-1 is assigned pseudogene status. The CDR3 consists of 15 residues. In DNA, the CDR3 is TGTGCCAGCAGCTTCCGACTAGCGTACACAGATACGCAGTATTTT. Translated, it gives CASSFRLAYTDTQYF.

The chain carries TRBV18 and TRBJ2-3; tentatively, D is TRBD1 or TRBD2 (6 bases each). In germline, CDR1 is KGHSH, CDR2 LQKENI. CDR3 length equals 17 residues. Trimming pared 3 bases from V and 0 bases from J, leaving 16 bases between. The CDR3 is CASSPTGGRQSTDTQYF. The CDR3 bases are TGTGCCAGCTCACCGACAGGAGGGCGGCAGAGCACAGATACGCAGTATTTT.

V and J are TRBV28 and TRBJ1-5; no firm D call. Germline V gene lookup returns CDR1 MDHEN and CDR2 SYDVKM. V lost 5 bases and J 0 bases, leaving 5 bases between the germline ends. CDR3 size: 13 residues. CDR3 protein: CASSTNSNQPQHF. For the CDR3, the DNA is TGTGCCAGCAGTACAAATAGCAATCAGCCCCAGCATTTT.

The CDR3 region is CASSLGLAGEIDTQYF. The CDR3 DNA sequence: TGTGCCAGCAGCTTAGGACTAGCGGGAGAGATAGATACGCAGTATTTT. The chain joins TRBV7-9 to TRBJ2-3, with TRBD2 matching over 12 bases. The CDR3 totals 16 residues. The ends lost 1 base at V and 5 bases at J; junction bases unmatched: 4. Germline lookup yields CDR1 SEHNR and CDR2 FQNEAQ (reference sequence).

The chain carries TRBV18 and TRBJ1-1; unclear D gene. Trimming left V 3 bases short and J 5 bases short, with 7 bases between. Germline V gene data show CDR1 as KGHSH and CDR2 as LQKENI. The CDR3 loop spans 12 amino acids. CDR3 amino acids: CASSPEGTEAFF. The CDR3 coding sequence is TGTGCCAGCTCACCGGAGGGAACTGAAGCTTTCTTT. Supplemented by reference TRBV18 and TRBJ1-1, the full variable domain reads NAGVMQNPRHLVRRRGQEARLRCSPMKGHSHVYWYRQLPEEGLKFMVYLQKENIIDESGMPKERFSAEFPKEGPSILRIQQVVRGDSAAYFCASSPEGTEAFFGQGTRLTVV.

This chain links TRBV28 with TRBJ2-1, with 7 bases that match TRBD1. Trimming took 2 bases from V and 4 from J; bases not matched to a gene: 14. Germline-derived CDR1 and CDR2 are MDHEN and SYDVKM. The CDR3 has 18 residues. The CDR3 here is CASSLRPYRGQGYNEQFF. In DNA, the CDR3 is TGTGCCAGCAGTTTAAGGCCCTACAGGGGCCAGGGGTACAATGAGCAGTTCTTC.

The chain joins TRBV4-1 to TRBJ1-1; D gene uncertain. The CDR3 contains 15 residues. Germline V gene lookup returns CDR1 MGHRA and CDR2 YSYEKL. Trimming shortened V by 1 base and J by 0 bases, and 9 bases separated the two germline ends. CDR3 bases: TGCGCCAGCAGCCAAGTAGAGGGTTTGAACACTGAAGCTTTCTTT. Its protein product is CASSQVEGLNTEAFF.

The gene calls are TRBV7-9 and TRBJ2-1; D may be TRBD1 (5 bases). Germline CDR1 and CDR2: SEHNR and FQNEAQ (reference sequence). The V end was cut by 11 bases, the J end by 0 bases, with 14 bases between. CDR3 length: 14 amino acids. CDR3 nucleotides: TGTGCCGGCACGGGCAGGGACTCCTACAATGAGCAGTTCTTC. Its protein product is CAGTGRDSYNEQFF. Drawing the rest from reference TRBV7-9 and TRBJ2-1, the complete variable domain is DTGVSQNPRHKITKRGQNVTFRCDPISEHNRLYWYRQTLGQGPEFLTYFQNEAQLEKSRLLSDRFSAERPKGSFSTLEIQRTEQGDSAMYLCAGTGRDSYNEQFFGPGTRLTVL.

The chain carries TRBV19 and TRBJ2-2; D not certain. V was pared by 3 bases and J by 7 bases, with 15 bases between. The CDR3 consists of 15 residues. The germline V gene encodes CDR1 LNHDA and CDR2 SQIVND (reference sequence). The DNA of the CDR3 is TGTGCCAGTAGTATCCCCGCCCTCAGAGACGGGGAGCTGTTTTTT. This codes for CASSIPALRDGELFF.

The sample holds one count of this clone. The chain links TRBV28 to TRBJ1-4, with no clear D. Germline CDR1 MDHEN, CDR2 SYDVKM. V lost 3 bases and J lost 8, with 13 bases in between. The CDR3 runs 14 residues. The CDR3 nucleotides read TGTGCCAGCAGTTTCCCAGAAATACAAGAAAAACTGTTTTTT. The encoded protein is CASSFPEIQEKLFF.

The gene calls are TRBV19 and TRBJ2-1; D is perhaps TRBD2 (5 bases). The V end lost 0 bases, the J end lost 7 bases, and 28 bases lay between the germline ends. CDR3 length: 20 residues. Germline lookup yields CDR1 LNHDA and CDR2 SQIVND (reference sequence). The CDR3 DNA follows: TGTGCCAGTAGTATAGATGTCTTAGGCCTAGCAGAAATCTCGTGGAATGAGCAGTTCTTC. This gives the protein CASSIDVLGLAEISWNEQFF.

The chain is built from TRBV6-5 and TRBJ2-1, with D perhaps TRBD2 (5 bases). V lost 6 bases and J lost 6, with 15 bases in between. Per the germline V gene, CDR1 is MNHEY and CDR2 is SVGAGI. The CDR3 totals 14 residues. This CDR3 is CASSPGKRVNEQFF. The CDR3 DNA reads as TGTGCCAGCAGCCCGGGAAAGAGGGTCAATGAGCAGTTCTTC.

V gene TRBV15 combines with J gene TRBJ2-7; D possibly corresponds to TRBD1 (7 bases). Trimming removed 0 bases from V and 6 bases from J, with 12 bases in between. The CDR3 is 14 amino acids. The germline V gene has CDR1 LNHNV and CDR2 YYDKDF (reference sequence). For the CDR3, the DNA is TGTGCCACCAGCAGAGATGCCAGGGGGGTCGAGCAGTACTTC. Translation: CATSRDARGVEQYF.

The chain carries TRBV28 and TRBJ1-1; TRBD1 agrees at 10 bases. Losses at the gene ends were 7 bases for V and 5 bases for J; bases not matched to a gene: 7. The CDR3 sequence is 14 residues long. Germline CDR1 and CDR2: MDHEN and SYDVKM. CDR3 nucleotides: TGTGCCAGCACCTCGGGACAGGGGTTGACTGAAGCTTTCTTT. Amino acid sequence: CASTSGQGLTEAFF.

The chain is built from TRBV6-1 and TRBJ2-5; possibly TRBD1 for D (5 bases). The germline CDR1 and CDR2 sequences are MNHNS and SASEGT. V lost 6 bases to trimming and J lost 2 bases, with 13 bases between them. The CDR3 contains 14 residues. The CDR3 DNA follows: TGTGCCAGCAGGGTACATAGGGGACAAGAGACCCAGTACTTC. This gives the protein CASRVHRGQETQYF.

The chain links TRBV6-1 to TRBJ1-2, with D uncertain. Deletions cut 2 bases from V and 3 bases from J, with 13 bases between. The CDR3 sequence is 15 residues long. CDR1 and CDR2 (germline): MNHNS, SASEGT. The CDR3 DNA follows: TGTGCCAGCAGTGAATTTTATCGGGGTGACTATGGCTACACCTTC. Translation gives CASSEFYRGDYGYTF.

The genes are TRBV7-2 and TRBJ2-7, with D perhaps TRBD1 (5 bases). V shed 4 bases and J shed 0 bases, with 13 bases lying between them. CDR3 length equals 15 residues. Per the germline V gene, CDR1 is SGHTA and CDR2 is FQGNSA. The DNA for the CDR3 is TGTGCCAGCAGCTACACAAGGGGCTCCTCCTACGAGCAGTACTTC. It translates to CASSYTRGSSYEQYF.